The rows below give T cell receptor beta chains drawn from one sample of a study of cytomegalovirus exposure and HLA in healthy donors. Sequencing used immunoSEQ multiplex PCR; TCRdb keeps in-frame clones, though not all of them. Found here are some 150,000 clones, roughly 82% of them singletons; the top ten hold under 8%. The sample comprised PBMCs. The receptors originated from a woman in her forties or fifties in good health and CMV-seropositive. Both conserved end residues are part of each CDR3. Each record gives: clone size, J gene, V gene, D gene, CDR3 protein, CDR3 DNA. A D gene is named only where the DNA matches it firmly. Clone size is not always given. Where it is, it says once, few, many or a class for expanded clones.

abundance: .; j_gene: TRBJ2-2; v_gene: TRBV30; d_gene: TRBD1; CDR3aa: CAWSAGGMNTGELFF; CDR3nt: TGTGCCTGGAGCGCAGGGGGCATGAACACCGGGGAGCTGTTTTTT
abundance: .; j_gene: TRBJ2-6; v_gene: TRBV7-9; d_gene: TRBD1; CDR3aa: CSSSLVQGASGANVLTF; CDR3nt: TGTTCCAGCAGCTTGGTCCAGGGGGCGTCTGGGGCCAACGTCCTGACTTTC
abundance: few; j_gene: TRBJ2-7; v_gene: TRBV6-1; d_gene: .; CDR3aa: CASQRSKGERNEQYF; CDR3nt: TGTGCCAGCCAACGCTCGAAGGGGGAGCGAAACGAGCAGTACTTC
abundance: .; j_gene: TRBJ1-5; v_gene: TRBV15; d_gene: TRBD1; CDR3aa: CATSRGDRVGNQPQHF; CDR3nt: TGTGCCACCAGCAGAGGAGACAGGGTGGGCAATCAGCCCCAGCATTTT
abundance: .; j_gene: TRBJ2-7; v_gene: TRBV5-5; d_gene: TRBD2; CDR3aa: CASSLFGGGSYEQYF; CDR3nt: TGTGCCAGCAGCTTGTTCGGCGGGGGATCCTACGAGCAGTACTTC
abundance: once; j_gene: TRBJ1-1; v_gene: TRBV18; d_gene: .; CDR3aa: CASSLSGGLMNTEAFF; CDR3nt: TGTGCCAGCTCCCTTTCGGGGGGCCTCATGAACACTGAAGCTTTCTTT
abundance: few; j_gene: TRBJ2-4; v_gene: TRBV7-9; d_gene: .; CDR3aa: CASSNSGINIQYF; CDR3nt: TGTGCCAGCAGCAACTCGGGGATCAACATTCAGTACTTC
abundance: .; j_gene: TRBJ2-1; v_gene: TRBV27; d_gene: TRBD2; CDR3aa: CASKLLAGGTSSYNEQFF; CDR3nt: TGTGCCAGCAAGCTCCTAGCGGGGGGAACAAGCTCCTACAATGAGCAGTTCTTC
abundance: .; j_gene: TRBJ1-4; v_gene: TRBV5-6; d_gene: TRBD1; CDR3aa: CASSFGGGAPANEKLFF; CDR3nt: TGTGCCAGCAGCTTTGGAGGGGGCGCGCCAGCTAATGAAAAACTGTTTTTT
abundance: .; j_gene: TRBJ2-3; v_gene: TRBV7-8; d_gene: .; CDR3aa: CASSLKGTDTQYF; CDR3nt: TGTGCCAGCAGCTTAAAGGGGACAGATACGCAGTATTTT
abundance: .; j_gene: TRBJ1-6; v_gene: TRBV13; d_gene: .; CDR3aa: CASSVDRSLKTPLHF; CDR3nt: TGTGCCAGCAGCGTAGACAGGTCATTGAAGACACCCCTCCACTTT
abundance: .; j_gene: TRBJ2-4; v_gene: TRBV27; d_gene: .; CDR3aa: CASSLSSFWGGAGLGIQYF; CDR3nt: TGTGCCAGCAGTTTATCGAGCTTTTGGGGAGGTGCTGGTCTGGGCATTCAGTACTTC
abundance: .; j_gene: TRBJ2-1; v_gene: TRBV14; d_gene: TRBD2; CDR3aa: CASSPGTSGGFSYNEQFF; CDR3nt: TGTGCCAGCAGTCCCGGGACTAGCGGGGGCTTCTCCTACAATGAGCAGTTCTTC
abundance: once; j_gene: TRBJ1-5; v_gene: TRBV7-8; d_gene: .; CDR3aa: CASSLYSRGYSNQPQHF; CDR3nt: TGTGCCAGCAGCTTATACAGCAGGGGATATAGCAATCAGCCCCAGCATTTT
abundance: .; j_gene: TRBJ2-7; v_gene: TRBV9; d_gene: TRBD1; CDR3aa: CASSGDSSYEQYF; CDR3nt: TGTGCCAGCAGCGGGGACAGCTCCTACGAGCAGTACTTC
abundance: once; j_gene: TRBJ2-7; v_gene: TRBV12-1; d_gene: .; CDR3aa: CASSFARGQPTSYEQYF; CDR3nt: TGTGCCAGCAGCTTTGCCAGGGGACAACCTACATCCTACGAGCAGTACTTC
abundance: .; j_gene: TRBJ1-1; v_gene: TRBV4-2; d_gene: .; CDR3aa: CASSPTGGSNTEAFF; CDR3nt: TGTGCCAGCAGCCCGACGGGGGGGTCGAACACTGAAGCTTTCTTT
abundance: .; j_gene: TRBJ2-3; v_gene: TRBV20-1; d_gene: .; CDR3aa: CSAPRGDTQYF; CDR3nt: TGCAGTGCCCCGAGGGGGGATACGCAGTATTTT
abundance: .; j_gene: TRBJ2-5; v_gene: TRBV5-1; d_gene: TRBD1; CDR3aa: CASSLSGQGAMYYLETQYF; CDR3nt: TGCGCCAGCAGCTTGTCTGGACAGGGGGCGATGTACTATCTTGAGACCCAGTACTTC
abundance: few; j_gene: TRBJ1-3; v_gene: TRBV7-9; d_gene: .; CDR3aa: CASSPTGPINSGNTIYF; CDR3nt: TGTGCCAGCAGCCCGACAGGTCCGATCAACTCTGGAAACACCATATATTTT
abundance: .; j_gene: TRBJ1-6; v_gene: TRBV5-4; d_gene: .; CDR3aa: CATTSYRENSPLHF; CDR3nt: TGTGCCACTACCTCCTACAGGGAAAATTCACCCCTCCACTTT
abundance: .; j_gene: TRBJ1-1; v_gene: TRBV7-9; d_gene: .; CDR3aa: CASSLGTRGTEAFF; CDR3nt: TGTGCCAGCAGCTTAGGGACTCGGGGCACTGAAGCTTTCTTT
abundance: .; j_gene: TRBJ2-3; v_gene: TRBV7-2; d_gene: TRBD2; CDR3aa: CASSSQGSLAGRKQYF; CDR3nt: TGTGCCAGCAGCTCCCAGGGGAGCCTAGCGGGGAGAAAGCAGTATTTT
abundance: .; j_gene: TRBJ1-2; v_gene: TRBV6-6; d_gene: TRBD1; CDR3aa: CASRRATGDGYTF; CDR3nt: TGTGCCAGCAGGAGGGCCACAGGGGACGGCTACACCTTC
abundance: once; j_gene: TRBJ1-1; v_gene: TRBV9; d_gene: TRBD1; CDR3aa: CASSRTGLNTEAFF; CDR3nt: TGTGCCAGCAGCCGGACAGGGTTGAACACTGAAGCTTTCTTT
abundance: once; j_gene: TRBJ2-3; v_gene: TRBV2; d_gene: TRBD2; CDR3aa: CARRTSGTDTQYF; CDR3nt: TGTGCCAGGCGGACTAGCGGCACAGATACGCAGTATTTT
abundance: .; j_gene: TRBJ1-1; v_gene: TRBV30; d_gene: .; CDR3aa: CAWQQGMNTEAFF; CDR3nt: TGTGCCTGGCAACAGGGCATGAACACTGAAGCTTTCTTT
abundance: few; j_gene: TRBJ1-2; v_gene: TRBV9; d_gene: TRBD1; CDR3aa: CASSVGQGRNYGYTF; CDR3nt: TGTGCCAGCAGCGTCGGACAGGGTCGGAACTATGGCTACACCTTC
abundance: .; j_gene: TRBJ1-2; v_gene: TRBV14; d_gene: .; CDR3aa: CASSPPGYVYGYTF; CDR3nt: TGTGCCAGCAGCCCCCCGGGATACGTTTATGGCTACACCTTC